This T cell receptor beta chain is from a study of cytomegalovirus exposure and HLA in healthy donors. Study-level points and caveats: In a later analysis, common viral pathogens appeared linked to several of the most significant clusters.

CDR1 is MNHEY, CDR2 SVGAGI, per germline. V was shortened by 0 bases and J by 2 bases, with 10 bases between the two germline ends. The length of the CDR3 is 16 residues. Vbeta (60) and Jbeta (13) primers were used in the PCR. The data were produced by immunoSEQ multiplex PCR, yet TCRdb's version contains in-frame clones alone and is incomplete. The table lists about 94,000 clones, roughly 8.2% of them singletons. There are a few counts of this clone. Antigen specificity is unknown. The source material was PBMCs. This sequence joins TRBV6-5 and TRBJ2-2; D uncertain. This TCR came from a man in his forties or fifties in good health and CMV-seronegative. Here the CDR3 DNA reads TGTGCCAGCAGTTACTCGATAGACATAAACACCGGGGAGCTGTTTTTT. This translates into CASSYSIDINTGELFF.